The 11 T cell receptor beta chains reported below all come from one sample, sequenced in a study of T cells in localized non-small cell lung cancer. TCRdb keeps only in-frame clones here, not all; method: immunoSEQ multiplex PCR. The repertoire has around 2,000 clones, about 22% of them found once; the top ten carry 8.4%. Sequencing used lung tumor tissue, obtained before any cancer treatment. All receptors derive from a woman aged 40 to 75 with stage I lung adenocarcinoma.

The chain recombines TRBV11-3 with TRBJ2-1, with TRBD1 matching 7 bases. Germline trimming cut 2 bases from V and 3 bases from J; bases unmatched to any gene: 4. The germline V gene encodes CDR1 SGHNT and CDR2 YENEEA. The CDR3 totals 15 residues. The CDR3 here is CASSLRQGDYNEQFF. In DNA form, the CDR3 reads TGTGCCAGCAGCTTACGACAGGGTGACTACAATGAGCAGTTCTTC.

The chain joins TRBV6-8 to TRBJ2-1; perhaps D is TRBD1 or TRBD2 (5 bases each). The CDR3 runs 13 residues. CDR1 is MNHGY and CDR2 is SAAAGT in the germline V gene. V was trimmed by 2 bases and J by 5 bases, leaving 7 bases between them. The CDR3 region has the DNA TGTGCCAGCAGTTACGGGGGAAACAATGAGCAGTTCTTC. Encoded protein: CASSYGGNNEQFF.

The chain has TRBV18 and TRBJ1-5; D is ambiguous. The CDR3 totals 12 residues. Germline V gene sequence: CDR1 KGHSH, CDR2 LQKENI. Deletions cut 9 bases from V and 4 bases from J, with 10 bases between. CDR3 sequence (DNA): TGTGCCAGTCAAGACGGGAATCAGCCCCAGCATTTT. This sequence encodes CASQDGNQPQHF. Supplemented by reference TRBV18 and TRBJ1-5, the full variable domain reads NAGVMQNPRHLVRRRGQEARLRCSPMKGHSHVYWYRQLPEEGLKFMVYLQKENIIDESGMPKERFSAEFPKEGPSILRIQQVVRGDSAAYFCASQDGNQPQHFGDGTRLSIL.

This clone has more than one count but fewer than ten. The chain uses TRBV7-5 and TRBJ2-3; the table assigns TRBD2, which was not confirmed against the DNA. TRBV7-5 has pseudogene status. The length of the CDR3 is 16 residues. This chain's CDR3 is CASSWGPPGGGDTQYF. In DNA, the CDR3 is TGTGCCAGCAGCTGGGGGCCTCCGGGGGGCGGAGATACGCAGTATTTT.

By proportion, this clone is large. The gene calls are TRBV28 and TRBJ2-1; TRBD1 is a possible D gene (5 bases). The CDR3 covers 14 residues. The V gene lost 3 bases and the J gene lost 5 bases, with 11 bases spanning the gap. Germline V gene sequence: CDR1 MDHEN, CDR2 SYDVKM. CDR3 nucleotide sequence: TGTGCCAGCAGTTTCCCACAGGACAACAATGAGCAGTTCTTC. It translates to CASSFPQDNNEQFF.

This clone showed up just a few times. CDR3 sequence reads: CAWTGAFEAFF. CDR3 nucleotide sequence: TGTGCCTGGACAGGGGCCTTCGAAGCTTTCTTT. The chain combines TRBV30 with TRBJ1-1; possible D gene TRBD1, 6 bases. The CDR3 is 11 amino acids. Germline assignment: CDR1 GTSNPN and CDR2 SVGIG (reference sequence). V lost 4 bases and J 8 bases, leaving 11 bases between the germline ends. The whole variable domain, filled in from reference TRBV30 and TRBJ1-1, reads SQTIHQWPATLVQPVGSPLSLECTVEGTSNPNLYWYRQAAGRGLQLLFYSVGIGQISSEVPQNLSASRPQDRQFILSSKKLLLSDSGFYLCAWTGAFEAFFGQGTRLTVV.

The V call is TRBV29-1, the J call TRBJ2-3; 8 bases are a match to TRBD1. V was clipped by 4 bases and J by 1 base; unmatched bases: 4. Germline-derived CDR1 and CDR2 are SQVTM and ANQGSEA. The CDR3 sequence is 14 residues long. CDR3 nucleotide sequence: TGCAGCGTTGCCGGGGACAGGCGCACAGATACGCAGTATTTT. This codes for CSVAGDRRTDTQYF.

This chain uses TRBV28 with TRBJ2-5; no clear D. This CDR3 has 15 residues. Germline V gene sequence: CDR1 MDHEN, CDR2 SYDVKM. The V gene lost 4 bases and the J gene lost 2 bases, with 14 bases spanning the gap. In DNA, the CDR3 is TGTGCCAGCAGTTCCCCTACTCGCTGGCAAGAGACCCAGTACTTC. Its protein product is CASSSPTRWQETQYF.

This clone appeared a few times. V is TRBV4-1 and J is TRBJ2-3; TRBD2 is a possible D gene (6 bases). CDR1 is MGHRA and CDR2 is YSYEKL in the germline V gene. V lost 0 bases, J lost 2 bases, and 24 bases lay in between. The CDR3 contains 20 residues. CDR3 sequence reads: CASSQEVPNRDWGITDTQYF. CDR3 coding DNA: TGCGCCAGCAGCCAAGAAGTTCCGAATCGGGACTGGGGGATCACAGATACGCAGTATTTT.

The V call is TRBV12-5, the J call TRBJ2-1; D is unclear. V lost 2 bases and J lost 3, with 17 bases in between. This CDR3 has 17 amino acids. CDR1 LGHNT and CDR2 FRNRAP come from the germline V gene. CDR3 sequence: CASGLRAPLGRYNEQFF. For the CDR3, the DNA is TGTGCTAGTGGTTTGAGGGCCCCCTTAGGGCGCTACAATGAGCAGTTCTTC.

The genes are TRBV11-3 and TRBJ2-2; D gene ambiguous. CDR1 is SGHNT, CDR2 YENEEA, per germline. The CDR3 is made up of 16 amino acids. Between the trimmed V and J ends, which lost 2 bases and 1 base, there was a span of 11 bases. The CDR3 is CASSLNGGGNTGELFF. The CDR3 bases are TGTGCCAGCAGCTTAAATGGCGGCGGGAACACCGGGGAGCTGTTTTTT.